This TCR beta chain was recorded in a study of blood T cell repertoires in COVID-19 (dated by TCRdb to the early 2020s). Describing the broader study: The collaborator samples originated in the United States, Italy and Spain and spanned the acute and convalescent phases of COVID-19. The prospective study material was composed of cDNA or gDNA derived from T cells, B-cell-depleted T cells, or PBMCs. Deeply sampled blood TCRbeta repertoires from subjects exposed to, actively infected with, or recovered from COVID-19 were included in the dataset. The repertoires were released in a freely available public database intended as a resource for research on the immune response to SARS-CoV-2. Samples came from the ongoing ImmuneRACE study (first 160 participants) plus 1,254 subjects from 6 global collaborators. Nearly every sample came with metadata listing a de-identified subject ID, COVID-19 status, age in years and sex. HLA class I and class II types, where available, came from metadata supplied by the sample provider rather than from assay-based typing.

This clone has more than one count but fewer than ten. Its recognized antigen is unknown. No quality values exist for individual bases; no much larger clone is one base distant. The research as a whole found: How much clinical and demographic metadata was included differed by source and by participant, and the metadata was provided uncurated.

TCRbeta CDR3 regions were amplified from genomic DNA using the immunoSEQ Assay, a bias-controlled multiplex PCR. As for how the authors treated the data: Within the assay, amplification of reference gene primers was used to estimate how many nucleated cells each sample contained. To quantify the absolute abundance of each unique TCRbeta CDR3 rearrangement, sequence reads were collapsed and filtered. For each sample, productive Simpson clonality was calculated as the square root of Simpson's diversity index over productive rearrangements. In TCRdb, the immuneACCESS table is reduced to in-frame sequences with V and J assigned. These tables do not hold every clone; where another copy was compared, an unresolved V gene accounts for under half, and the others remain unexplained. The V and J calls and clone size come from that table; D and trimming were worked out from the DNA. Counted in this sample were 200,000 to 250,000 clones; approximately 78% of them appeared once. The biggest ten clones account for roughly 5.5% of the sample.

In Seattle, one collaborating source enrolled patients while the infection was active and tracked those patients longitudinally over the course of disease. Collaborating institutions collected whole blood in K2EDTA tubes following their own protocols. For TCRbeta analysis, collaborators shipped samples in one of three forms: frozen whole blood, isolated PBMCs, or DNA extracted from either of those sample types. The sample comprised peripheral blood. This receptor was identified in a woman in her 70s with COVID-19, enrolled during active disease.

The CDR3 protein: CASSLVREGGTQYF. The DNA reads TGTGCCAGCAGCTTAGTGCGGGAGGGGGGTACGCAGTATTTT. The chain employs TRBV7-2 and TRBJ2-3; a stretch of 9 junction bases matches TRBD2. The germline V gene gives CDR1 as SGHTA and CDR2 as FQGNSA. V and J are trimmed by 1 base and 8 bases, and the gene matches miss 4 bases of the junction. The CDR3, cysteine through phenylalanine, is 14 amino acids long. Only CDR3 DNA remains: 42 bases, in frame from the first base.